This TCR beta chain was sequenced in a study of control samples from healthy donors and cancer patients. This CDR3 spans 13 amino acids. The trim removed 4 bases at V and 7 bases at J, leaving 4 bases unmatched. Germline V gene lookup returns CDR1 SEHNR and CDR2 FQNEAQ (reference sequence). The assay was immunoSEQ multiplex PCR, and TCRdb's table has in-frame clones only and misses some. The data hold 130,000 to 150,000 clones, with over 85% observed a single time. The source of this sequence is a man aged 25 to 40 in good health. The sample was blood. This chain joins TRBV7-9 and TRBJ2-1; 7 bases map to TRBD1. The CDR3 protein is CASSYRGWNEQFF. The CDR3 DNA is TGTGCCAGCAGCTACAGGGGTTGGAATGAGCAGTTCTTC.